This TCR beta chain was found in a study of T cells in Graves' hyperthyroidism and ophthalmopathy. This CDR3 contains 16 residues. Per the germline V gene, CDR1 is SGHRS and CDR2 is YFSETQ. V lost 0 bases, J lost 4 bases, and 14 bases lay in between. Study-wide points: Expanded thyroid clonotypes (above 0.001) were mostly also found in blood.

These patients, aged 18 to 65, had recently diagnosed hyperthyroidism lasting under 2 months. Diagnosis rested on symptoms, serum thyroxine and TRAb, thyroid ultrasound, and orbital computed tomography. Blood from later-ophthalmopathy patients was taken at first hyperthyroidism diagnosis. RNA transcripts yielded amplified TCR beta CDR3 regions. Using the HTBI primer set, a first-round RT-PCR was run on the TCR CDR3. TCRdb analysed the multiplex PCR reads with MiXCR anew, one entry per CDR3 protein. Altogether about 770,000 distinct CDR3 sequences are present, 15% to 20% being singletons, with the ten largest covering approximately 15%. This clonotype was found many times. What it binds is not known.

V gene TRBV5-1 combines with J gene TRBJ2-1, with TRBD2 as a possible D gene (7 bases). This receptor was identified in a woman aged 45-65 years with Graves' hyperthyroidism that later progressed to Graves' ophthalmopathy. Material for sequencing was blood. CDR3 DNA sequence: TGCGCCAGCAGCTTGGTCGCGGGGGCGATATACAATGAGCAGTTCTTC. This translates into CASSLVAGAIYNEQFF.